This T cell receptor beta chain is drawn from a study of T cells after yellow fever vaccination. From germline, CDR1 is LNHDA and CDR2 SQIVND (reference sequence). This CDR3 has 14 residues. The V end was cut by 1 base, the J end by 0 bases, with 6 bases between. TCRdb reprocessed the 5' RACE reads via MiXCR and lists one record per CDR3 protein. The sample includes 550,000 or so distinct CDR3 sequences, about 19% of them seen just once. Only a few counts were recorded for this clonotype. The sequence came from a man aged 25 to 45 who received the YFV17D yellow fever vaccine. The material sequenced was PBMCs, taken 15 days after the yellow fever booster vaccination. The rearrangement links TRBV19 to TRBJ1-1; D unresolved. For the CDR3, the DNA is TGTGCCAGTAGTATAGGAGTAATGAACACTGAAGCTTTCTTT. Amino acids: CASSIGVMNTEAFF. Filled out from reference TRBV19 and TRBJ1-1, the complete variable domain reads DGGITQSPKYLFRKEGQNVTLSCEQNLNHDAMYWYRQDPGQGLRLIYYSQIVNDFQKGDIAEGYSVSREKKESFPLTVTSAQKNPTAFYLCASSIGVMNTEAFFGQGTRLTVV.